The clone carrying this T cell receptor beta chain occurred a few times. Its antigen is not known. Per germline, CDR1 DFQATT and CDR2 SNEGSKA (reference sequence). The CDR3 length is 18 residues. V trimming: 6 bases; J trimming: 4 bases; junction bases outside the gene matches: 21. The data were obtained in a study of response to subunit inactivated influenza vaccine. Findings and limits, study-wide: The study's authors posited that every seasonal influenza vaccination enlists few new T cells.

MiXCR was run by TCRdb on the RT-PCR reads, yielding one entry per CDR3 protein. The table records about 500,000 distinct CDR3 sequences, 7.2% of them present only once. The material sequenced was PBMCs from blood, taken less than 30 months after vaccination. This TCR came from a man aged 45 to 75 who received an inactivated influenza vaccine. This chain uses TRBV20-1 with TRBJ2-5; 9 nucleotides align to TRBD2. CDR3 sequence reads: CSALHLGGLARGRETQYF. The CDR3 DNA reads TGCAGTGCCCTCCATCTGGGGGGACTAGCTCGAGGTAGAGAGACCCAGTACTTC.